The 6 T cell receptor beta chains below were found in one sample sequenced in a study of blood T cell repertoires in COVID-19. TCRdb's table, derived via immunoSEQ multiplex PCR, lists solely in-frame clones and lacks some. The table shows around 100,000 clones, with approximately 80% occurring only once. The specimen was peripheral blood. The receptors originated from a human donor in a cohort sampled during active or convalescent COVID-19.

CDR3 sequence (DNA): TGTGCCAGCAGCCCCCAGGTTGCCGGGGAGCTGTTTTTT. Amino acid sequence: CASSPQVAGELFF. The chain has TRBV7-2 and TRBJ2-2, with D hard to call. Trimming pared 5 bases from V and 6 bases from J, leaving 10 bases between. Germline V gene data show CDR1 as SGHTA and CDR2 as FQGNSA. The CDR3 contains 13 residues.

This clone turned up a few times. This sample also contains other DNA sequences that code for the same CDR3. The chain employs TRBV18 and TRBJ1-6; D possibly corresponds to TRBD1 (6 bases). Deletions cut 2 bases from V and 4 bases from J, with 9 bases between. This CDR3 is built from 15 residues. Germline CDR1 KGHSH, CDR2 LQKENI. Here the CDR3 reads CASSPGGTYNSPLHF. CDR3 DNA: TGTGCCAGCTCACCAGGGGGCACGTATAATTCACCCCTCCACTTT.

The gene calls are TRBV3-1 (or the pseudogene TRBV3-2) and TRBJ2-1, with D possibly TRBD1 on 5 matching bases. The ends were cut back, 2 bases at V and 5 bases at J, with 16 bases in the middle. Germline loops: CDR1 LGHDT, CDR2 YNNKEL (reference sequence). The CDR3 loop spans 16 amino acids. CDR3 residues: CASSQRSRGPHNEQFF. Here the CDR3 DNA reads TGTGCCAGCAGCCAAAGATCAAGGGGCCCTCACAATGAGCAGTTCTTC.

J is TRBJ2-1 and V is TRBV7-3, with TRBD2 matching 9 bases. The germline CDR1 and CDR2 sequences are SGHTA and FQGTGA. CDR3 length: 14 residues. V gave up 4 bases and J gave up 6 bases; unmatched junction bases: 4. The CDR3 sequence is CASSSSGEINEQFF. CDR3 coding DNA: TGTGCCAGCAGCTCTAGCGGGGAGATCAATGAGCAGTTCTTC.

The J gene is TRBJ2-2, the V gene TRBV4-1; 7 positions agree with TRBD2. Trimming took 6 bases from V and 6 from J; bases not matched to a gene: 13. Germline CDR1 and CDR2: MGHRA and YSYEKL. The CDR3 consists of 16 residues. This CDR3 reads CASRKEGGANPGELFF. The CDR3 DNA reads TGCGCCAGCAGAAAAGAGGGAGGGGCAAACCCCGGGGAGCTGTTTTTT.

V usage is TRBV30 and J usage is TRBJ1-2; no reliable D call. The CDR3 covers 12 residues. Germline V gene data show CDR1 as GTSNPN and CDR2 as SVGIG (reference sequence). V was trimmed by 0 bases and J by 9 bases, leaving 11 bases between them. The CDR3 DNA sequence: TGTGCCTGGAGTGTAGATACGGGGAGCTACACCTTC. Translating gives CAWSVDTGSYTF.